The 5 T cell receptor beta chains presented below share a single source sample, sequenced in a study of blood T cell repertoires in COVID-19. Assay: immunoSEQ multiplex PCR; the TCRdb copy retains only in-frame clones and omits some. This table has about 34,000 clones, roughly three quarters appearing once. The sequencing input was peripheral blood. These receptors were obtained from a human donor in a cohort sampled during active COVID-19.

This clone was detected once. This sequence joins TRBV4-3 and TRBJ1-2; 8 nucleotides agree with TRBD1. This CDR3 is 14 amino acids long. The germline V gene has CDR1 LGHNA and CDR2 YSLEER. V lost 1 base, J lost 14 bases, and 12 bases stayed unmatched. CDR3 in DNA: TGCGCCAGCAGCCAAGGATTTTCGAAGACAGGGGAGACCTTC. Its translation: CASSQGFSKTGETF.

The chain recombines TRBV10-2 with TRBJ1-3, with D perhaps TRBD1 (5 bases). The ends were cut back, 5 bases at V and 1 base at J, with 15 bases in the middle. Germline assignment: CDR1 WSHSY and CDR2 SAAADI. The CDR3 length is 16 residues. CDR3 protein: CASSQIPRVSGNTIYF. For the CDR3, the DNA is TGCGCCAGCAGTCAGATACCCAGGGTTTCTGGAAACACCATATATTTT.

This rearrangement joins TRBV5-5 to TRBJ2-7; D uncertain. Germline loops: CDR1 SGHKS, CDR2 YYEKEE (reference sequence). V dropped 3 bases and J dropped 3 bases, with 10 bases sitting between them. The CDR3 covers 13 residues. CDR3 loop: CASSSTRRYEQYF. DNA for the CDR3: TGTGCCAGCAGCTCGACGCGGCGCTACGAGCAGTACTTC.

This clone occurred a few times. The rearrangement uses TRBV19 and TRBJ1-1; D uncertain. CDR3 length equals 16 residues. Trimming removed 3 bases from V and 0 bases from J, with 14 bases in between. Germline CDR1 and CDR2: LNHDA and SQIVND (reference sequence). CDR3 DNA sequence: TGTGCCAGTAGTATGGGAGAGACGGTTCTGAACACTGAAGCTTTCTTT. Its protein product is CASSMGETVLNTEAFF.

This clone is a singleton in its sample. V is TRBV29-1 and J is TRBJ2-5, with a tentative D call TRBD2 (6 bases). Trimming took 4 bases from V and 1 from J, leaving 13 bases between them. The CDR3 sequence is 14 residues long. CDR1 SQVTM and CDR2 ANQGSEA come from the germline V gene. CDR3 protein: CSVVGGSGQETQYF. The CDR3 bases are TGCAGCGTTGTGGGGGGTTCCGGCCAAGAGACCCAGTACTTC. Based on the CDR3 plus reference TRBV29-1 and TRBJ2-5, the full variable domain is SAVISQKPSRDICQRGTSLTIQCQVDSQVTMMFWYRQQPGQSLTLIATANQGSEATYESGFVIDKFPISRPNLTFSTLTVSNMSPEDSSIYLCSVVGGSGQETQYFGPGTRLLVL.